This TCR beta chain was retrieved from a study of cytomegalovirus exposure and HLA in healthy donors. Germline-derived CDR1 and CDR2 are SGHAT and FQNNGV. The length of the CDR3 is 13 residues. Trimming cost V 3 bases and J 7 bases, with 9 bases left between them. PCR primers comprised 60 Vbeta and 13 Jbeta primers. Some clones are missing from TCRdb's copy, which holds only in-frame ones; the method was immunoSEQ multiplex PCR. In the table there are about 120,000 clones, less than 80% of which are singletons. The rearrangement joins TRBV11-2 to TRBJ2-2; D may be TRBD2 (6 bases). The TCR was taken from a man aged 35-49 years in good health and CMV-seropositive. Source material: PBMCs. CDR3 sequence reads: CASSFSGVGELFF. DNA for the CDR3: TGTGCCAGCAGCTTCTCGGGGGTCGGGGAGCTGTTTTTT.